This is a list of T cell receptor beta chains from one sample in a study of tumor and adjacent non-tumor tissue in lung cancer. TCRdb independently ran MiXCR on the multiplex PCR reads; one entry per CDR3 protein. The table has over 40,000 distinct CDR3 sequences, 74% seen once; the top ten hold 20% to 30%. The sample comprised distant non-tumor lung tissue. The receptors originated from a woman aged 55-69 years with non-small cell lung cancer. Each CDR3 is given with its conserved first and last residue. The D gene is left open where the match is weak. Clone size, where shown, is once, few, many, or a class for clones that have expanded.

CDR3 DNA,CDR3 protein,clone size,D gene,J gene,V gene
TGTGCCATCAATGAGGACCCCTACGAGCAGTACTTC,CAINEDPYEQYF,NA,NA,TRBJ2-7,TRBV10-3
TGTGCCACCTCGAACGCGCGGAATGAGCAGTTCTTC,CATSNARNEQFF,many,NA,TRBJ2-1,TRBV28
TGCAGTGCACAGCCGGGACTAGCGGGAGGATACAATGAGCAGCTCTTC,CSAQPGLAGGYNEQLF,few,TRBD2,TRBJ2-1,TRBV20-1
TGTGCCAACAGTGAGAGCCAGGCTAACTATGGCTACACCTTC,CANSESQANYGYTF,NA,NA,TRBJ1-2,TRBV6-6
TGTGCCAGCAGTCCGAGAGAACAGCCGAATCAGCCCAAGCATTTT,CASSPREQPNQPKHF,NA,NA,TRBJ1-5,TRBV12-3/TRBV12-4
TGCGCCAGCAGCTTGGGGAAGGAAAGGACTGAAGCTTTCTTT,CASSLGKERTEAFF,NA,NA,TRBJ1-1,TRBV5-1
TGTGCCGGCAGTGGGGGGACTAGCGGGAGCGAGAACACCGGGGAGCTGGTTTTT,CAGSGGTSGSENTGELVF,NA,TRBD2,TRBJ2-2,TRBV6-1
TGTGCCAGCAGTCACCAGATAGGGGGGGACTACGAGCAGTACTTC,CASSHQIGGDYEQYF,NA,NA,TRBJ2-7,TRBV6-6
TGTGCCGGCAGCTTAGTGGGACAGGGAGCCCGTGATGAAAAACTGTTTTTT,CAGSLVGQGARDEKLFF,once,TRBD1,TRBJ1-4,TRBV11-2
TGTCCCAGCAGTCCCGACAGGGACATTGAAGCTTTCTTT,CPSSPDRDIEAFF,NA,TRBD1,TRBJ1-1,TRBV6-1
TGCGTCAGCAGCCAGGATCTTGGGGGCATAACGGGAAACACCATATATTTT,CVSSQDLGGITGNTIYF,NA,NA,TRBJ1-3,TRBV4-3
TGTGCCAGCAGCCGCTCCGGACAGTCCAACGAGCAGCTCTTC,CASSRSGQSNEQLF,NA,NA,TRBJ2-7,TRBV6-2/TRBV6-3
TGTGCCAGCAGTTACCGGGACAGGGGGGGGAACATTCAGTACTTC,CASSYRDRGGNIQYF,many,TRBD1,TRBJ2-4,TRBV6-6
TGTGCCAGTAGCCAAGCGGCGCGGGAGGGCAACGGGGAGCTGTTTTTT,CASSQAAREGNGELFF,NA,TRBD2,TRBJ2-2,TRBV4-2
TGCAGCGTTGAAGATCGGCAGGGGCGGATGGTTGGCTGCACCTTC,CSVEDRQGRMVGCTF,NA,NA,TRBJ1-2,TRBV29-1
TGTACCAGCAGTTACTCGAGGACTAGCGAGGCATTAGTCGGGGAGCTGTTCTTT,CTSSYSRTSEALVGELFF,NA,TRBD2,TRBJ2-2,TRBV6-2/TRBV6-3
TGTGCCAGCAGCGTCGGGAGCCTCCCTCCCTACAATGAGCAGTTCTTC,CASSVGSLPPYNEQFF,NA,NA,TRBJ2-1,TRBV9
TGTGCCAGCAGCCTAGATTCGGGGTTCGAAGGCTACACCTTC,CASSLDSGFEGYTF,many,NA,TRBJ1-2,TRBV7-8
TGTGCCAGCAGTTACGAGGTTCGAGAGACCCAGTACTTC,CASSYEVRETQYF,NA,NA,TRBJ2-5,TRBV6-2/TRBV6-3
TGTGCCAGCAGTAAGCGGGAGAGCTACTACAATGAGCAGTTCTTT,CASSKRESYYNEQFF,few,TRBD2,TRBJ2-1,TRBV6-2/TRBV6-3
TGTGCCAGCAGCATCGGACTAGCGGGACCCCCATCCTACGAGCAGTACTTC,CASSIGLAGPPSYEQYF,many,TRBD2,TRBJ2-7,TRBV5-5
TGTGCCAGCAAGGCGGGAGTAGAAGAGACCCAGTGCTTC,CASKAGVEETQCF,few,TRBD2,TRBJ2-5,TRBV6-5
TGTGCCACCACGGGACACCAGGACACCGGGGAGCTGTTTTTT,CATTGHQDTGELFF,NA,NA,TRBJ2-2,TRBV24-1
TGTGCCAGCAGCTACGCCCAAGAGAGGGCCAACACCGGGGAGCTGTTTTTT,CASSYAQERANTGELFF,NA,NA,TRBJ2-2,TRBV6-2/TRBV6-3
TGCAGCGTATTCCCAGGGAACACTGAAGCTTTCTTT,CSVFPGNTEAFF,NA,NA,TRBJ1-1,TRBV29-1
TGCGCCAACAGCCACGAGACAGGTGAAACAGATACGCAGTATTTT,CANSHETGETDTQYF,NA,NA,TRBJ2-3,TRBV4-3
TGTGCCAGCAGCACCTCTCGGACAGTCTACGAGCAGTACTTC,CASSTSRTVYEQYF,many,NA,TRBJ2-7,TRBV28
TGTGCCAGCAGAACAAGTAATGACGGGGAGCTGTTTTTT,CASRTSNDGELFF,many,NA,TRBJ2-2,TRBV6-6
TGTGCCAGCAGTCACTCTCTGGGGACCACTAAAGCTCTCTTT,CASSHSLGTTKALF,NA,NA,TRBJ1-1,TRBV5-5
TGTGCCAGCAGTTCAGCGCTCCTAGCGGGGGGGGTGACAGATACGGAGTATTTT,CASSSALLAGGVTDTEYF,NA,TRBD2,TRBJ2-3,TRBV12-3/TRBV12-4
TGCAGTGCTAGAGATGTCGGTAATCAGGCCCAGCATTTT,CSARDVGNQAQHF,NA,NA,TRBJ1-5,TRBV20-1
TGCGCCAGCAGTCCGGGACTAGATACGGAGACCCAATACTTC,CASSPGLDTETQYF,NA,TRBD2,TRBJ2-5,TRBV4-3
TGCAGCGTTGATAGGGCGGAGGGCACAGAGGGTACGCAGTATTTT,CSVDRAEGTEGTQYF,NA,NA,TRBJ2-3,TRBV29-1
TGTGTCAGCAGTTTAGCGGGGTCCACAGATGCGCAGTATTTT,CVSSLAGSTDAQYF,NA,TRBD2,TRBJ2-3,TRBV12-3/TRBV12-4
TGTGTCAGCAGTCGAACCGGGACAGGGAAAAACATTCAGTATTTC,CVSSRTGTGKNIQYF,NA,TRBD1,TRBJ2-4,TRBV28
TGTGGAAGCGGCAGACCTACCGGGGAACTGTTATTT,CGSGRPTGELLF,NA,NA,TRBJ2-2,TRBV5-6
TGCAGCGTCATACAGGGAGGGAAGACCCAGTACTTC,CSVIQGGKTQYF,NA,NA,TRBJ2-5,TRBV29-1